This T cell receptor (beta chain) was observed in a study of identical twins. The V end was cut by 1 base, the J end by 10 bases, with 6 bases between. This CDR3 has 11 amino acids. Germline assignment: CDR1 SGHDT and CDR2 YYEEEE. This clonotype was observed a handful of times. Antigen unknown. TCRdb re-called the 5' RACE reads through MiXCR, storing one row per CDR3 protein. The sample lists around 550,000 distinct CDR3 sequences; roughly 15% were seen once. Healthy Caucasians, and only they, were the donors. Findings of the study overall: Cord blood beta clonotypes present at high abundance carried fewer insertions; no such pattern appeared in memory repertoires. Models predicted too little out-of-frame TCR alpha sharing in monozygotic twins. The degree of excess twin sharing was weaker in beta out-of-frame sequences.

These records were also assigned to another study, of yellow fever vaccine responses in identical twins.

The rearrangement uses TRBV5-6 and TRBJ2-1; D gene ambiguous. The clonotype originates from a woman between 18 and 29 years old in good health. Input material: CD4+ T cells sorted from blood. CDR3 sequence (DNA): TGTGCCAGCAGCTTGCAAACAGAGCAGTTCTTC. Its translation is CASSLQTEQFF.